The 32 T cell receptor beta chains presented below share a single source sample, sequenced in a study of T cell responses to AZD1222 COVID-19 vaccine. Clones were read by immunoSEQ multiplex PCR, and TCRdb kept only the in-frame ones, dropping some. This sample has some 150,000 clones, with approximately 90% found just once. Sequenced material: peripheral blood, taken 28 days after the second dose of the MenACWY control vaccine. These receptors were collected from an adult who received the MenACWY meningococcal vaccine as a control.

This chain joins TRBV7-3 and TRBJ2-1; the match to TRBD2 covers 8 bases. The CDR3 is made up of 19 amino acids. CDR1 is SGHTA and CDR2 is FQGTGA in the germline V gene. The V gene end was trimmed by 1 base and the J gene end by 5 bases; junction bases not matched to a gene: 16. Written as DNA, the CDR3 is TGTGCCAGCAGCTTAAACCCCGCCCCTAGCGGGTTTAATAACAATGAGCAGTTCTTC. Its protein product is CASSLNPAPSGFNNNEQFF.

DNA for the CDR3: TGTGCCAGCACCACCTGGGGGGGAAGGAGCTACGAGCAGTACTTC. Translating it yields CASTTWGGRSYEQYF. The chain combines TRBV6-5 with TRBJ2-7, with 7 nucleotides matching TRBD2. V trimming: 7 bases; J trimming: 3 bases; junction bases outside the gene matches: 12. The CDR3 loop spans 15 amino acids. Germline values: CDR1 MNHEY, CDR2 SVGAGI.

The chain carries TRBV7-2 and TRBJ1-5; D is uncertain. Per germline, CDR1 SGHTA and CDR2 FQGNSA. With 5 bases removed from V and 0 bases from J, the gap between germline ends came to 11 bases. This CDR3 region has 15 residues. CDR3 amino acids: CASSPRSGSNQPQHF. CDR3 sequence (DNA): TGTGCCAGCAGCCCGCGGAGCGGTAGCAATCAGCCCCAGCATTTT.

The chain uses TRBV20-1 and TRBJ1-1, with D possibly matching TRBD1 (5 bases). With 3 bases removed from V and 8 bases from J, the gap between germline ends came to 22 bases. CDR3 length: 15 residues. Germline V gene sequence: CDR1 DFQATT, CDR2 SNEGSKA (reference sequence). The CDR3 protein is CSASGGDPSMMEAFF. In nucleotides, the CDR3 is TGCAGTGCTAGTGGGGGAGACCCCTCAATGATGGAAGCTTTCTTT.

J is TRBJ2-7 and V is TRBV6-1; D unclear. Trimming pared 3 bases from V and 3 bases from J, leaving 3 bases between. The CDR3 length is 11 residues. Per germline, CDR1 MNHNS and CDR2 SASEGT. The DNA of the CDR3 is TGTGCCAGCAGTGACAGCTACGAGCAGTACTTC. Its translation is CASSDSYEQYF.

The CDR3 is CASIPGLAGFTDTQYF. The DNA for the CDR3 is TGTGCCAGCATCCCGGGACTAGCGGGATTCACAGATACGCAGTATTTT. V is TRBV5-8 and J is TRBJ2-3, with TRBD2 matching over 13 bases. This CDR3 is built from 16 residues. Germline-derived CDR1 and CDR2 are SGHTS and YDEGEE. Losses at the gene ends were 6 bases for V and 2 bases for J; bases not matched to a gene: 6.

The J gene is TRBJ1-5, the V gene TRBV5-6; maybe TRBD1 (5 bases). The ends were cut back, 1 base at V and 7 bases at J, with 15 bases in the middle. This CDR3 is 15 amino acids long. Germline CDR1 reads SGHDT; CDR2 reads YYEEEE. This CDR3 is CASSLRPGRGQPQHF. The CDR3 DNA is TGTGCCAGCAGCTTGCGTCCAGGGAGGGGACAGCCCCAGCATTTT.

The gene calls are TRBV3-1 (or the pseudogene TRBV3-2) and TRBJ1-1, with D unresolved. Germline V gives CDR1 LGHDT, CDR2 YNNKEL (reference sequence). This CDR3 is 13 amino acids long. The germline V and J ends were trimmed by 7 bases and 0 bases, with 9 bases remaining between them. The CDR3 spells CASTPPMNTEAFF. CDR3 in DNA: TGTGCCAGCACCCCACCCATGAACACTGAAGCTTTCTTT.

The chain uses TRBV5-1 and TRBJ1-2; 7 nucleotides match TRBD1. The CDR3 runs 15 residues. Trimming cost V 5 bases and J 8 bases; bases outside gene matches: 15. CDR1 is SGHRS, CDR2 YFSETQ, per germline. CDR3 sequence (DNA): TGCGCCAGCAGTCAGAGATCGGGACAGCCTAAGGGCTACACCTTC. Protein sequence: CASSQRSGQPKGYTF.

The chain has TRBV9 and TRBJ1-1; D is possibly TRBD1 (5 bases). V dropped 0 bases and J dropped 5 bases, with 11 bases sitting between them. The CDR3 runs 14 residues. CDR1 SGDLS and CDR2 YYNGEE come from the germline V gene. CDR3 in DNA: TGTGCCAGCAGCGTAGTGTCGGGGACTACTGAAGCTTTCTTT. It codes for CASSVVSGTTEAFF.

The gene calls are TRBV6-5 and TRBJ1-1; D possibly corresponds to TRBD1 (5 bases). The CDR3 contains 14 residues. V was clipped by 4 bases and J by 0 bases, with 9 bases between them. Germline V gene sequence: CDR1 MNHEY, CDR2 SVGAGI. The DNA for the CDR3 is TGTGCCAGCAGTTCCAGGGTCGTGAACACTGAAGCTTTCTTT. Encoded protein: CASSSRVVNTEAFF.

This clone was observed a handful of times. This rearrangement joins TRBV19 to TRBJ2-3; D uncertain. This CDR3 spans 14 amino acids. The germline V gene has CDR1 LNHDA and CDR2 SQIVND (reference sequence). V lost 7 bases and J lost 0, with 11 bases in between. CDR3 amino acids: CASKTGDSTDTQYF. The DNA for the CDR3 is TGTGCCAGTAAAACTGGCGATAGCACAGATACGCAGTATTTT.

This chain connects TRBV5-4 to TRBJ2-3; 10 bases are shared with TRBD2. This CDR3 has 14 residues. V lost 4 bases to trimming and J lost 6 bases; unmatched junction nucleotides: 5. Per germline, CDR1 SGHNT and CDR2 YYREEE (reference sequence). The CDR3 nucleotides are TGTGCCAGCAGCCCTAGCGGGAGTTCCGATACGCAGTATTTT. It specifies CASSPSGSSDTQYF.

The sample holds one count of this clone. The chain employs TRBV27 and TRBJ2-7; TRBD1 aligns across 8 bases. The CDR3 spans 12 residues. Germline assignment: CDR1 MNHEY and CDR2 SMNVEV (reference sequence). The CDR3 sequence is CAGQGALDEQYF. The CDR3 DNA reads TGTGCGGGTCAGGGGGCCCTAGACGAGCAGTACTTC.

The chain carries TRBV9 and TRBJ2-7; D tentatively reads TRBD1 or TRBD2 (5 bases each). The V gene lost 3 bases and the J gene lost 2 bases, with 12 bases spanning the gap. In germline, CDR1 is SGDLS, CDR2 YYNGEE. The CDR3 runs to 14 residues. CDR3 sequence: CASSARDGPYEQYF. CDR3 bases: TGTGCCAGCAGCGCCCGGGACGGACCCTACGAGCAGTACTTC.

V is TRBV28 and J is TRBJ1-2; D not resolved. Germline V gives CDR1 MDHEN, CDR2 SYDVKM. There are 15 residues in the CDR3. V was cut by 1 base and J by 4 bases, with 13 bases left in between. For the CDR3, the DNA is TGTGCCAGCAGTTTATTTATCGGGTGGGCCTATGGCTACACCTTC. This translates into CASSLFIGWAYGYTF.

The chain joins TRBV5-6 to TRBJ1-3, with D unresolved. CDR3 size: 14 residues. Germline V gene data show CDR1 as SGHDT and CDR2 as YYEEEE. The germline V and J ends were trimmed by 1 base and 5 bases, with 10 bases remaining between them. CDR3 DNA sequence: TGTGCCAGCAGCTTGCCGGCTCTACGAAACACCATATATTTT. Translation gives CASSLPALRNTIYF.

The gene calls are TRBV6-2 or TRBV6-3 and TRBJ1-2; D gene uncertain. This CDR3 is 17 amino acids long. V lost 6 bases to trimming and J lost 6 bases, with 26 bases between them. Germline V gives CDR1 MNHEY, CDR2 SVGEGT. The CDR3 DNA follows: TGTGCCAGCAGCGATTGGGCAGGCCTTTCCGGGGAGGATGGCTACACCTTC. It is translated as CASSDWAGLSGEDGYTF.

The chain is built from TRBV4-3 and TRBJ1-6, with D maybe TRBD1 (5 bases). V was shortened by 0 bases and J by 13 bases, with 13 bases between the two germline ends. Per the germline V gene, CDR1 is LGHNA and CDR2 is YSLEER. This CDR3 contains 14 residues. As DNA, the CDR3 is TGCGCCAGCAGCCAAGATGATGTTAGGGGCCCCCTCCACTTT. This codes for CASSQDDVRGPLHF.

This sequence joins TRBV30 and TRBJ1-6; 8 nucleotides match TRBD1. V shed 6 bases, J shed 8 bases, and the junction held 15 bases outside the gene matches. CDR3 length equals 16 residues. The germline gives CDR1 GTSNPN, CDR2 SVGIG (reference sequence). The CDR3 nucleotides are TGTGCCTGTGGTAGTGTGGGACAGGCGATTGATTCACCCCTCCACTTT. This gives the protein CACGSVGQAIDSPLHF.

The genes are TRBV9 and TRBJ2-7; perhaps TRBD2 as D (5 bases). Deletions cut 2 bases from V and 0 bases from J, with 12 bases between. Germline V gene lookup returns CDR1 SGDLS and CDR2 YYNGEE. The CDR3 length is 15 residues. The CDR3 loop is CASSVSGTYSYEQYF. The CDR3 region has the DNA TGTGCCAGCAGCGTGAGCGGAACCTACTCCTACGAGCAGTACTTC.

This clone was recorded only once. The chain recombines TRBV28 with TRBJ1-6, with TRBD1 matching 7 bases. The germline V gene has CDR1 MDHEN and CDR2 SYDVKM. J was trimmed by 5 bases and V by 4 bases; bases with no gene match: 5. This CDR3 comprises 15 residues. CDR3 in amino acids: CASSSPGQNNSPLHF. The CDR3 DNA is TGTGCCAGCAGTTCGCCGGGACAGAATAATTCACCCCTCCACTTT.

The chain combines TRBV6-2 or TRBV6-3 with TRBJ2-7, with 10 bases matching TRBD1. This CDR3 comprises 15 residues. J lost 3 bases, V lost 4 bases, and 6 bases had no gene match. CDR1 is MNHEY, CDR2 SVGEGT, per germline. CDR3 nucleotide sequence: TGTGCCAGCAGTTCTCCCGGGACAGGGGTCTACGAGCAGTACTTC. Translating it yields CASSSPGTGVYEQYF.

With respect to this clone: The CDR3 carries no conserved terminal phenylalanine or tryptophan, so it likely arises from a read error. Because the CDR3's place on the DNA is in doubt, the DNA is left out and the CDR3 is given as listed by TCRdb. V usage is TRBV18 and J usage is TRBJ2-7; the DNA was not compared with TRBD2, the D call given in the table. The CDR3 is 9 amino acids long, termini counted. Germline CDR1 and CDR2: KGHSH and LQKENI. The CDR3 here is CASSPPGAG.

V and J are TRBV30 and TRBJ2-1; weak D call: TRBD2 (5 bases). This CDR3 spans 14 amino acids. Germline CDR1 is GTSNPN and CDR2 is SVGIG (reference sequence). Trimming pared 2 bases from V and 8 bases from J, leaving 16 bases between. CDR3 loop: CAWSSLVVAHEQFF. In nucleotides, the CDR3 is TGTGCCTGGAGTTCACTAGTAGTAGCCCATGAGCAGTTCTTC.

The chain links TRBV25-1 to TRBJ2-2; D is perhaps TRBD2 (6 bases). Germline V CDR1 and CDR2: MGHDK, SYGVNS. The CDR3 is 16 residues long. V dropped 1 base and J dropped 3 bases, with 12 bases sitting between them. The CDR3 coding sequence is TGTGCCAGCAGTGAATTCGCCGGGGAGGACACCGGGGAGCTGTTTTTT. It codes for CASSEFAGEDTGELFF.

The chain recombines TRBV28 with TRBJ2-7; tentatively, D is TRBD2 (6 bases). CDR3 length: 13 residues. The V gene lost 3 bases and the J gene lost 3 bases, with 9 bases spanning the gap. CDR1 is MDHEN, CDR2 SYDVKM, per germline. The CDR3, as DNA: TGTGCCAGCAGTTTGGGACTTCTCTACGAGCAGTACTTC. Protein product: CASSLGLLYEQYF.

A word on this clone: The junction shows a germline mismatch at one end, possibly a read error. V gene TRBV28 combines with J gene TRBJ1-6, with D maybe TRBD1 (6 bases). This CDR3 has 14 residues. The V gene's germline CDR1 is MDHEN and CDR2 SYDVKM. The CDR3 spells CASSDTGSNSPIHF. CDR3 bases: TGTGCCAGCAGCGACACAGGGAGTAACTCACCCATCCACTTT.

V is TRBV14 and J is TRBJ1-1, with 7 nucleotides matching TRBD1. Trimming cost V 2 bases and J 1 base; bases outside gene matches: 1. The CDR3 has 14 amino acids. CDR1 is SGHDN, CDR2 FVKESK, per germline. CDR3 in amino acids: CASSQRTGNTEAFF. CDR3 coding DNA: TGTGCCAGCAGCCAACGGACAGGGAACACTGAAGCTTTCTTT.

The V call is TRBV30, the J call TRBJ2-3, with D tentatively TRBD2 (6 bases). The ends were cut back, 7 bases at V and 0 bases at J, with 17 bases in the middle. The length of the CDR3 is 15 residues. Germline V gene sequence: CDR1 GTSNPN, CDR2 SVGIG (reference sequence). CDR3 region: CAFGWVAASTDTQYF. Here the CDR3 DNA reads TGTGCCTTTGGATGGGTAGCGGCTAGCACAGATACGCAGTATTTT.

The chain is built from TRBV13 and TRBJ2-7, with D unclear. CDR1 PRHDT and CDR2 FYEKMQ come from the germline V gene (reference sequence). The CDR3 has 14 amino acids. V was pared by 4 bases and J by 0 bases, with 10 bases between. The DNA of the CDR3 is TGTGCCAGCAGCTCAGCGACTGTCTCCTACGAGCAGTACTTC. Its translation is CASSSATVSYEQYF. The whole variable domain, remainder taken from reference TRBV13 and TRBJ2-7, is AAGVIQSPRHLIKEKRETATLKCYPIPRHDTVYWYQQGPGQDPQFLISFYEKMQSDKGSIPDRFSAQQFSDYHSELNMSSLELGDSALYFCASSSATVSYEQYFGPGTRLTVT.

This clone was observed once. The chain couples TRBV10-3 to TRBJ2-6; a weak D match, TRBD1 (6 bases). This CDR3 contains 17 residues. CDR1 and CDR2 (germline): ENHRY, SYGVKD. The germline V and J ends were trimmed by 4 bases and 3 bases, with 16 bases remaining between them. The CDR3 sequence: CAISAPRGGYGANVLTF. The CDR3 DNA reads as TGTGCCATCAGTGCGCCGCGAGGGGGATATGGGGCCAACGTCCTGACTTTC.